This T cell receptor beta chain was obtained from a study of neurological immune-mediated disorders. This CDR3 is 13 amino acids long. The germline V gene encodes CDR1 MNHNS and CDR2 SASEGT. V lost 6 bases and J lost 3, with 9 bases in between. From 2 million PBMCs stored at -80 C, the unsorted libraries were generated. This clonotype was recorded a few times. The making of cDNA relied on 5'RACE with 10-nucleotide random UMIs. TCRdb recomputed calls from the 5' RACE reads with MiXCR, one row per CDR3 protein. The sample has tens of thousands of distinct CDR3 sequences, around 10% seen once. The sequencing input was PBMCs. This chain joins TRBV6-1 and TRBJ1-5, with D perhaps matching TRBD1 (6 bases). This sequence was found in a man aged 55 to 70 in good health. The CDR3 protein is CASSRGSNQPQHF. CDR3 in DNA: TGTGCCAGCAGCAGGGGCTCCAATCAGCCCCAGCATTTT.